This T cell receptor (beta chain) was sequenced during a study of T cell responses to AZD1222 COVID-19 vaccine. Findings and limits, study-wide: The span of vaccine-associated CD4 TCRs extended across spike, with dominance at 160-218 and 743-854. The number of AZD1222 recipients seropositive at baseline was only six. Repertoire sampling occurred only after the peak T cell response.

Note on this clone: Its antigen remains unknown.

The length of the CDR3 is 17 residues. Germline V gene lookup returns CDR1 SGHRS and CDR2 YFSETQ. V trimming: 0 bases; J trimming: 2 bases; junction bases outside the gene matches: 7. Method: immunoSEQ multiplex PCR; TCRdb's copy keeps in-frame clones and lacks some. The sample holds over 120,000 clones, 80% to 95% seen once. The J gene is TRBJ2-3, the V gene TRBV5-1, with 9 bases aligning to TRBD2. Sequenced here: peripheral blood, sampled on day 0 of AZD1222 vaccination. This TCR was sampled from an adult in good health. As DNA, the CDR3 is TGCGCCAGCAGCTTGGGCGCGGGAGGGACCGTCACAGATACGCAGTATTTT. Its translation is CASSLGAGGTVTDTQYF.